Reported below is one T cell receptor beta chain. Its antigen is not identified. The CDR3 length is 14 residues. The ends were cut back, 7 bases at V and 0 bases at J, with 10 bases in the middle. This sample was taken from a study of T-cell memory formation after mild COVID-19. 5'RACE, which relied on constant-segment primers, yielded TCR alpha and TCR beta cDNA libraries carrying sample barcodes and UMIs. TCRdb reanalysed the 5' RACE reads using MiXCR and keeps one entry per CDR3 protein. The sample consists of 200,000 to 250,000 distinct CDR3 sequences, roughly 10% of them appearing once. Study-level findings and limits: Contracting clones from day 15 to 85 had balanced CD4/CD8; later expanders favoured CD4+. Whether second-wave clones peaking at day 37 were SARS-CoV-2 specific went unconfirmed. CD4+ clones that contracted lay mainly in CM and EM; CD8+ ones lay in EMRA.

This sequence joins TRBV12-3 or TRBV12-4 and TRBJ1-3; D uncertain. Sequencing was carried out using PBMCs or a T cell subset sorted from them (not recorded which). This sequence originates from a man between 18 and 29 years old who had mild COVID-19 (a few samples of this study predate the infection). Cell type and time point are not known. CDR3 region: CASTEAFSGNTIYF. In DNA form, the CDR3 reads TGTGCCAGCACGGAAGCTTTCTCTGGAAACACCATATATTTT.